This is a list of T cell receptor beta chains from one sample in a study of vaccination and CD4 T cells after COVID-19. TCRdb re-called the PCR reads with MiXCR, one entry per CDR3 protein. Of roughly 16,000 distinct CDR3 sequences in the sample, about 53% were seen once. Their antigens remain unidentified. The specimen comprised CD4+ T cells from blood, cultured in vitro, sampled before SARS-CoV-2 vaccination. All receptors come from a human donor who had recovered from COVID-19. Each CDR3 is given with its conserved first and last residue. The order of the fields is clone size, V gene, D gene, CDR3 length, J gene, CDR3 protein, CDR3 DNA. A D gene is named only where the DNA matches it firmly. Not all rows give a size; the values are once, few, many and, for expanded clones, a class.

clone_size: once
v_call: TRBV7-9
d_call: TRBD1
cdr3_length: 14
j_call: TRBJ1-6
cdr3_aa: CASSRDSYNSPLHF
cdr3_nt: TGTGCCAGCAGCCGGGACAGCTATAATTCACCCCTCCACTTT

clone_size: -
v_call: TRBV20-1
d_call: -
cdr3_length: 14
j_call: TRBJ2-3
cdr3_aa: CSARPRTAPDTQYF
cdr3_nt: TGCAGTGCTAGACCCCGGACCGCGCCAGATACGCAGTATTTT

clone_size: few
v_call: TRBV12-3/TRBV12-4
d_call: -
cdr3_length: 13
j_call: TRBJ2-5
cdr3_aa: CASSSAWQETQYF
cdr3_nt: TGTGCCAGCAGCTCCGCGTGGCAAGAGACCCAGTACTTC

clone_size: -
v_call: TRBV20-1
d_call: -
cdr3_length: 13
j_call: TRBJ1-6
cdr3_aa: CSATGPNNSPLHF
cdr3_nt: TGCAGTGCGACGGGACCGAATAATTCACCCCTCCACTTT

clone_size: -
v_call: TRBV7-9
d_call: TRBD1
cdr3_length: 16
j_call: TRBJ1-4
cdr3_aa: CASSLVLSGGLEKLFF
cdr3_nt: TGTGCCAGCAGCTTAGTGTTGTCAGGGGGCTTGGAAAAACTGTTTTTT

clone_size: -
v_call: TRBV20-1
d_call: -
cdr3_length: 13
j_call: TRBJ1-1
cdr3_aa: CSAREGRNTEAFF
cdr3_nt: TGCAGTGCTAGAGAGGGCAGAAACACTGAAGCTTTCTTT

clone_size: -
v_call: TRBV7-9
d_call: TRBD1
cdr3_length: 15
j_call: TRBJ2-7
cdr3_aa: CASSLDGTATYEQYF
cdr3_nt: TGTGCCAGCAGCTTGGACGGGACAGCCACCTACGAGCAGTACTTC

clone_size: -
v_call: TRBV20-1
d_call: TRBD1
cdr3_length: 14
j_call: TRBJ1-2
cdr3_aa: CSATRQGYDYGYTF
cdr3_nt: TGCAGTGCTACAAGACAGGGGTATGACTATGGCTACACCTTC

clone_size: few
v_call: TRBV2
d_call: TRBD1
cdr3_length: 16
j_call: TRBJ1-2
cdr3_aa: CASSENRGQGGYGYTF
cdr3_nt: TGTGCCAGCAGTGAGAATAGGGGACAGGGTGGCTATGGCTACACCTTC

clone_size: few
v_call: TRBV6-4
d_call: -
cdr3_length: 16
j_call: TRBJ2-6
cdr3_aa: CASSDSGSSGANVLTF
cdr3_nt: TGTGCCAGCAGTGACTCTGGGAGCTCTGGGGCCAACGTCCTGACTTTC

clone_size: -
v_call: TRBV6-1
d_call: -
cdr3_length: 17
j_call: TRBJ2-1
cdr3_aa: CASTPGASAYSYNEQFF
cdr3_nt: TGTGCCAGCACCCCCGGGGCTAGCGCCTACTCCTACAATGAGCAGTTCTTC

clone_size: -
v_call: TRBV19
d_call: -
cdr3_length: 16
j_call: TRBJ1-1
cdr3_aa: CASSIGESGVPTEAFF
cdr3_nt: TGTGCCAGTAGTATAGGCGAGTCCGGGGTACCCACTGAAGCTTTCTTT

clone_size: -
v_call: TRBV6-1
d_call: TRBD1
cdr3_length: 15
j_call: TRBJ2-7
cdr3_aa: CASSLTGTGQHEQYF
cdr3_nt: TGTGCCAGCAGTCTAACCGGGACAGGGCAACACGAGCAGTACTTC

clone_size: -
v_call: TRBV20-1
d_call: TRBD1
cdr3_length: 12
j_call: TRBJ1-2
cdr3_aa: CSARADRDGYTF
cdr3_nt: TGCAGTGCTAGGGCCGACAGGGACGGCTACACCTTC

clone_size: -
v_call: TRBV20-1
d_call: TRBD2
cdr3_length: 15
j_call: TRBJ2-3
cdr3_aa: CSASRAGGATDTQYF
cdr3_nt: TGCAGTGCTAGCCGTGCCGGGGGGGCAACAGATACGCAGTATTTT

clone_size: -
v_call: TRBV18
d_call: -
cdr3_length: 15
j_call: TRBJ1-5
cdr3_aa: CASSSAGVGNQPQHF
cdr3_nt: TGTGCCAGCTCATCAGCAGGGGTAGGCAATCAGCCCCAGCATTTT

clone_size: few
v_call: TRBV27
d_call: -
cdr3_length: 13
j_call: TRBJ1-5
cdr3_aa: CASSLRGNQPQHF
cdr3_nt: TGTGCCAGCAGTTTAAGGGGCAATCAGCCCCAGCATTTT

clone_size: -
v_call: TRBV12-3/TRBV12-4
d_call: TRBD1
cdr3_length: 13
j_call: TRBJ2-7
cdr3_aa: CASRGQGGYEQYF
cdr3_nt: TGTGCCAGCAGGGGACAGGGGGGGTACGAGCAGTACTTC

clone_size: -
v_call: TRBV28
d_call: -
cdr3_length: 15
j_call: TRBJ1-4
cdr3_aa: CASSPVGASNEKLFF
cdr3_nt: TGTGCCAGCAGTCCCGTGGGGGCCTCGAATGAAAAACTGTTTTTT

clone_size: -
v_call: TRBV6-1
d_call: -
cdr3_length: 12
j_call: TRBJ2-7
cdr3_aa: CASTYPTGEQYF
cdr3_nt: TGTGCCAGCACCTACCCCACGGGTGAGCAGTACTTC

clone_size: -
v_call: TRBV20-1
d_call: -
cdr3_length: 13
j_call: TRBJ2-2
cdr3_aa: CSARRGRSGELFF
cdr3_nt: TGCAGTGCTAGACGGGGTCGGTCCGGGGAGCTGTTTTTT

clone_size: -
v_call: TRBV11-2
d_call: TRBD1
cdr3_length: 13
j_call: TRBJ1-2
cdr3_aa: CASSSGTEYGYTF
cdr3_nt: TGTGCCAGCAGTTCCGGGACAGAGTATGGCTACACCTTC

clone_size: -
v_call: TRBV20-1
d_call: -
cdr3_length: 15
j_call: TRBJ1-6
cdr3_aa: CSARAGEAYNSPLHF
cdr3_nt: TGCAGTGCTAGAGCAGGGGAAGCCTATAATTCACCCCTCCACTTT

clone_size: few
v_call: TRBV11-3
d_call: -
cdr3_length: 12
j_call: TRBJ2-1
cdr3_aa: CASRTSRNEQFF
cdr3_nt: TGTGCCAGCAGAACAAGTCGGAATGAGCAGTTCTTC

clone_size: -
v_call: TRBV28
d_call: TRBD1
cdr3_length: 16
j_call: TRBJ1-2
cdr3_aa: CASGDGTGGHGYGYTF
cdr3_nt: TGTGCCAGCGGGGACGGGACAGGGGGCCACGGCTATGGCTACACCTTC